This T cell receptor (beta chain) was captured by sequencing in a study of cytomegalovirus exposure and HLA in healthy donors. For the study at large: Most genotyped donors, roughly 83% of around 370, had Caucasian-associated genetic ancestry.

The CDR3 runs 15 residues. Germline loops: CDR1 SGHAT, CDR2 FQNNGV. Deletions cut 1 base from V and 4 bases from J, with 14 bases between. A few counts support this clone. What it binds is not known. Primers: 60 Vbeta forward and 13 Jbeta reverse. The repertoire was sequenced with immunoSEQ multiplex PCR; TCRdb's copy has only in-frame clones and lacks some. The sample holds around 100,000 clones, approximately 70% seen once. Study-level findings and limits: Despite most TCR sequences being rare, some public TCRs occurred in many donors. Donors were assumed by presence/absence analyses to have roughly uniform sequencing depth. Association of 16,951 TCR beta sequences with HLA alleles was found at 0.05 false discovery rate in a later analysis.

This sequence originates from a woman aged 45-59 years in good health and CMV-seronegative. The chain employs TRBV11-2 and TRBJ2-7; maybe TRBD1 (6 bases). Material for sequencing was PBMCs. CDR3 DNA sequence: TGTGCCAGCAGCTTAGGGGGTGCCACAGGGTACGAGCAGTACTTC. Its protein is CASSLGGATGYEQYF.